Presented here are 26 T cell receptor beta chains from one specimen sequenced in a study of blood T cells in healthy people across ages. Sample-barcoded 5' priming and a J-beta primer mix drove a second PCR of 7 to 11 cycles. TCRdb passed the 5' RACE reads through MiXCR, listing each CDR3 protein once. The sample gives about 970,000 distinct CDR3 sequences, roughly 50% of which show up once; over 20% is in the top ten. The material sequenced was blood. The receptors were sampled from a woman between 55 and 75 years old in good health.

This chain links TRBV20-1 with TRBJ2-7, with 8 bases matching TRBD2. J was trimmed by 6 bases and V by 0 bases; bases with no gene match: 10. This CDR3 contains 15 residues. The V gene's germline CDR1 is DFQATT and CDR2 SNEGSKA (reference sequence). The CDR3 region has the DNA TGCAGTGCTAGAGATGATCTACTAGCGGTCTCCGAGCAGTACTTC. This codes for CSARDDLLAVSEQYF.

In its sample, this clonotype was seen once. The CDR3 bases are TGTGCCAGTAAAAAACAGGGTTGGAACGAGCAGTACTTC. Its translation: CASKKQGWNEQYF. J is TRBJ2-7 and V is TRBV19; possibly TRBD1 for D (6 bases). Germline V CDR1 and CDR2: LNHDA, SQIVND (reference sequence). Trimming took 7 bases from V and 5 from J, leaving 15 bases between them. This CDR3 has 13 amino acids.

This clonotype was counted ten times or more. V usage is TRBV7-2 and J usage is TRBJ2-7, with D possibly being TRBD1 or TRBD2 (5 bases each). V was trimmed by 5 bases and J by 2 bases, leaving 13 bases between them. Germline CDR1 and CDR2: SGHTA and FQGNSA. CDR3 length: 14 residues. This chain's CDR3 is CASSPQTGPYEQYF. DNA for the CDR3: TGTGCCAGCAGCCCCCAGACGGGGCCCTACGAGCAGTACTTC.

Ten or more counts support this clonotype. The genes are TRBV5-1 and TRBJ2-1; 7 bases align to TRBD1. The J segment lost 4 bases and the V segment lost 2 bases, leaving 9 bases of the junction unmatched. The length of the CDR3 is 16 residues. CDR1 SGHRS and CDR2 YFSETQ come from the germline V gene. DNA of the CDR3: TGCGCCAGCAGCTTCATGCCCGGACAGGTATACAATGAGCAGTTCTTC. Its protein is CASSFMPGQVYNEQFF.

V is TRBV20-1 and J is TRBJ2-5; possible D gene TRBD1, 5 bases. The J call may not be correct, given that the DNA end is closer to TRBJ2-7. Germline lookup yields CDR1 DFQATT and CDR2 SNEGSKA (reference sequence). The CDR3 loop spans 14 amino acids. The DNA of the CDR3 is TGCAGTGCTACCTTTCCTAGGGGCCTACTCGAGCAGTACTTC. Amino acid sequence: CSATFPRGLLEQYF.

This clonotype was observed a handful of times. Written as DNA, the CDR3 is TGTGCCAGCTGCCACGCAACTAATGAAAAACTGTTTTTT. Protein product: CASCHATNEKLFF. The chain joins TRBV6-1 to TRBJ1-4; unclear D gene. V shed 8 bases and J shed 0 bases, with 7 bases lying between them. Germline V lookup: CDR1 MNHNS, CDR2 SASEGT. This CDR3 has 13 residues.

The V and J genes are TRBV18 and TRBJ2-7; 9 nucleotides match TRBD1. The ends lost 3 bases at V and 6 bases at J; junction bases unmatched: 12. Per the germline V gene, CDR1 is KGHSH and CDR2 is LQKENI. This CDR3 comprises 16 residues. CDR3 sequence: CASSPTLGDREREQYF. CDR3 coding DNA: TGTGCCAGCTCACCTACGCTCGGGGACAGGGAGCGCGAGCAGTACTTC.

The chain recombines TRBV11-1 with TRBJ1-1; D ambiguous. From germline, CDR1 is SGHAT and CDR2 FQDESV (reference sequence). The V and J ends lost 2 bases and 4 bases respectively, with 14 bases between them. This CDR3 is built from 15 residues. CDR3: CASSLLPALGTEAFF. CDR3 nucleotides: TGTGCCAGCAGCTTATTGCCGGCCCTTGGCACTGAAGCTTTCTTT.

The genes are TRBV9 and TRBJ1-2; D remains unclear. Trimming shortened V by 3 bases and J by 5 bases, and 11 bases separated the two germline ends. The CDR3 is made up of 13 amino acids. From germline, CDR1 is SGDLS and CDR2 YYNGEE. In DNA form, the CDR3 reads TGTGCCAGCAGCGCCCCGCCAGCTTATGGCTACACCTTC. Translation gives CASSAPPAYGYTF.

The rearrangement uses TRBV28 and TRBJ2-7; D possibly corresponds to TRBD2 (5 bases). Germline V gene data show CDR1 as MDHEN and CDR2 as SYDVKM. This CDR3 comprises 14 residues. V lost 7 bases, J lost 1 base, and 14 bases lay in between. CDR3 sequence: CASTGTRRSYEQYF. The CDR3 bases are TGTGCCAGCACGGGTACTAGGCGGTCCTACGAGCAGTACTTC.

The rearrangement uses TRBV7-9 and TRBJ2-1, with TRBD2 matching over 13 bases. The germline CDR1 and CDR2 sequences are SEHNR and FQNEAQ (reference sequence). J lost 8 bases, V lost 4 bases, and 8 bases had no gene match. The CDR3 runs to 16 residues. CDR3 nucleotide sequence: TGTGCCAGCAGCTCCGGGACTAGCGGGACTTTAGATGAGCAGTTCTTC. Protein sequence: CASSSGTSGTLDEQFF.

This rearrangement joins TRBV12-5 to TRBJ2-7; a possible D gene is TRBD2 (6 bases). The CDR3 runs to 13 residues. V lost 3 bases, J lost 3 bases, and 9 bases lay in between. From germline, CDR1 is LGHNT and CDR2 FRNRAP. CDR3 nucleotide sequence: TGTGCTAGTGGTTTAGGTAGCGGCTACGAGCAGTACTTC. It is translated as CASGLGSGYEQYF.

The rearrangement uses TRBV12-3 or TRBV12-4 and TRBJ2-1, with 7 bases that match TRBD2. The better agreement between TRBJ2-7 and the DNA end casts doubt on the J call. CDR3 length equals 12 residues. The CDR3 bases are TGTGCCAGCCGACTAGCTTTTCTTGAGCAGTACTTC. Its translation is CASRLAFLEQYF.

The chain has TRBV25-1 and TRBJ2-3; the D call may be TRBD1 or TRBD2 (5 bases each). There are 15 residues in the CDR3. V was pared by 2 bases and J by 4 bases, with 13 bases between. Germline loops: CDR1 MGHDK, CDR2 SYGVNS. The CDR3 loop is CASSERGVRADTQYF. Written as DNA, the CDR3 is TGTGCCAGCAGTGAACGGGGAGTCAGGGCAGATACGCAGTATTTT.

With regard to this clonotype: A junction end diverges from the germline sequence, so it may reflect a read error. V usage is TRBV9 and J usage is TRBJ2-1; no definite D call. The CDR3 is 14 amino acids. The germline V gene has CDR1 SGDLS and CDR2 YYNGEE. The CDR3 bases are TGTGCCAACAGCGTAGCCAGTACCTACAATGAGCAGTTCTTC. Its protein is CANSVASTYNEQFF.

This chain's CDR3 is CASSKFVGRQSYYEQYF. CDR3 DNA sequence: TGTGCCAGCAGCAAATTCGTAGGGAGGCAAAGCTACTACGAGCAGTACTTC. The rearrangement links TRBV21-1 to TRBJ2-4; the table names TRBD2, a call not compared with the DNA. Matching the DNA end better, TRBJ2-7 makes the J call doubtful. TRBV21-1 is a pseudogene segment. The CDR3 runs 17 residues.

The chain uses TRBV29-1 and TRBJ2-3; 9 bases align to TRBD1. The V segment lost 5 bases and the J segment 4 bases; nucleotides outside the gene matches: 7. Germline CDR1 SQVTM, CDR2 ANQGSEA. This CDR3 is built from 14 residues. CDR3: CSVKMTGGADTQYF. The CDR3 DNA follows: TGCAGCGTTAAGATGACAGGGGGGGCAGATACGCAGTATTTT.

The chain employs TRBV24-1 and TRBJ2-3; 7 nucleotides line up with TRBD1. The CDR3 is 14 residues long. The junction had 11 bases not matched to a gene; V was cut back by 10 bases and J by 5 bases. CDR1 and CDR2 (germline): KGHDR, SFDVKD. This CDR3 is CATTSGQVRDTQYF. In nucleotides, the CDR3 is TGTGCCACTACAAGTGGACAGGTTAGAGATACGCAGTATTTT.

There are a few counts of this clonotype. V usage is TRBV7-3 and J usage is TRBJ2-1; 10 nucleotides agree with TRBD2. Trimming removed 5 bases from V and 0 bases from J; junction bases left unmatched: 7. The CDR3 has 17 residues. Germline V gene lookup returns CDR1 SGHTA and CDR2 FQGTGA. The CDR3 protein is CASSGGLAVTSYNEQFF. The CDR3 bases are TGTGCCAGCAGCGGAGGACTAGCGGTTACCTCCTACAATGAGCAGTTCTTC.

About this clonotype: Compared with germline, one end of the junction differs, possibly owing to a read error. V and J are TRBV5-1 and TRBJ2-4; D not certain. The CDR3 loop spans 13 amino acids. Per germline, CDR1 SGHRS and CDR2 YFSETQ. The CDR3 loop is CASSLGKGNSQYF. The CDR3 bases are TGCGCCAGCAGCTTGGGTAAAGGAAACAGTCAGTACTTC.

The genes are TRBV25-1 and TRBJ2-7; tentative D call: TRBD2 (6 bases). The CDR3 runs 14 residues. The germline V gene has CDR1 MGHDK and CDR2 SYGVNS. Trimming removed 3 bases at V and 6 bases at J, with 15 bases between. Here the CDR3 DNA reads TGTGCCAGCAGTGATGCGGGACCTTTTGTCGAGCAGTACTTC. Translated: CASSDAGPFVEQYF.

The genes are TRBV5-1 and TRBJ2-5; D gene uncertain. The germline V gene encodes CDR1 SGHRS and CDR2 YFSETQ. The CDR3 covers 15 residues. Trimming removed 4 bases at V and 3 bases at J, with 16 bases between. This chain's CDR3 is CASSILMAPEETQYF. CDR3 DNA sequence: TGCGCCAGCAGCATCCTTATGGCCCCGGAAGAGACCCAGTACTTC.

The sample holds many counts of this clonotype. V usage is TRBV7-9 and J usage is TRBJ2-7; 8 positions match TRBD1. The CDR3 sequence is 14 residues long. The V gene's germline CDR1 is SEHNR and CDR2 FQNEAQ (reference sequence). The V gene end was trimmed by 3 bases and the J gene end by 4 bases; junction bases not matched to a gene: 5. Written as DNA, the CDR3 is TGTGCCAGCAGCTTGCAGGGGGCGGGATACGAGCAGTACTTC. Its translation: CASSLQGAGYEQYF. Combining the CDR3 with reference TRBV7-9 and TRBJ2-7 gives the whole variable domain DTGVSQNPRHKITKRGQNVTFRCDPISEHNRLYWYRQTLGQGPEFLTYFQNEAQLEKSRLLSDRFSAERPKGSFSTLEIQRTEQGDSAMYLCASSLQGAGYEQYFGPGTRLTVT.

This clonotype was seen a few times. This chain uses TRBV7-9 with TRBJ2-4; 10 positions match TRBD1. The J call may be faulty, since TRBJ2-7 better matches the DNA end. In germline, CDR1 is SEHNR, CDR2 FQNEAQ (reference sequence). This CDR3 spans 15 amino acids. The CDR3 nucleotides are TGTGCCAGCAGCTTAGTGGGGGACAGGGGATACGAGCAGTACTTC. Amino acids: CASSLVGDRGYEQYF.

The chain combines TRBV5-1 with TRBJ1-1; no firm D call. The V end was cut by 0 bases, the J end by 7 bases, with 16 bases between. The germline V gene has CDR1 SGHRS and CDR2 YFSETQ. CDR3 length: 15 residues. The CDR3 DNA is TGCGCCAGCAGCTTGGGTCCGGACCCGAACTATGAAGCTTTCTTT. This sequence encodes CASSLGPDPNYEAFF. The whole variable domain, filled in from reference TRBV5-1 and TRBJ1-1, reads KAGVTQTPRYLIKTRGQQVTLSCSPISGHRSVSWYQQTPGQGLQFLFEYFSETQRNKGNFPGRFSGRQFSNSRSEMNVSTLELGDSALYLCASSLGPDPNYEAFFGQGTRLTVV.

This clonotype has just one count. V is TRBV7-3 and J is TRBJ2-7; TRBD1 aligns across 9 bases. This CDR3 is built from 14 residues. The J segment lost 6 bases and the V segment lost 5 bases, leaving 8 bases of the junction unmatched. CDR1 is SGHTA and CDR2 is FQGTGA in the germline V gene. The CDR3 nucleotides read TGTGCCAGCAGCCCGGGACAGGGTTTCGCCGAGCAGTACTTC. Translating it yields CASSPGQGFAEQYF. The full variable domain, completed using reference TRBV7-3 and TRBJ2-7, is GAGVSQTPSNKVTEKGKYVELRCDPISGHTALYWYRQSLGQGPEFLIYFQGTGAADDSGLPNDRFFAVRPEGSVSTLKIQRTERGDSAVYLCASSPGQGFAEQYFGPGTRLTVT.